One and the same sample provided the 21 T cell receptor beta chains below, sequenced in a study of control samples from healthy donors and cancer patients (dated by TCRdb to the early 2020s). The library came from the immunoSEQ multiplex PCR assay. TCRdb stores this immuneACCESS table with in-frame sequences only. Part of the clones is absent; in the studies checked, under half of the shortfall reflects unresolved V genes, and no reason is known for the rest. The sample table records some 140,000 clones; about 94% of these occur just once. The ten top clones hold 5% to 6.5% of the sample. The sequenced sample consisted of blood. Every receptor here comes from a middle-aged man in good health.

The gene calls are TRBV27 and TRBJ1-6; a weak D match, TRBD1 (5 bases). CDR3 size: 16 residues. V lost 5 bases, J lost 8 bases, and 19 bases lay in between. Germline lookup yields CDR1 MNHEY and CDR2 SMNVEV (reference sequence). CDR3 protein: CASSPRIRAGHSPLHF. The CDR3 nucleotides read TGTGCCAGCAGTCCCCGGATCAGGGCCGGCCATTCACCCCTCCACTTT.

This clone was recorded many times. This rearrangement joins TRBV28 to TRBJ2-7; no definite D call. CDR1 is MDHEN, CDR2 SYDVKM, per germline. There are 15 residues in the CDR3. V lost 6 bases and J 0 bases, leaving 15 bases between the germline ends. The CDR3: CASSIRPLSSYEQYF. The DNA of the CDR3 is TGTGCCAGCAGCATCAGGCCCTTAAGCTCCTACGAGCAGTACTTC.

The sample holds a few counts of this clone. The chain has TRBV5-8 and TRBJ2-7, with D possibly called TRBD1 or TRBD2 (5 bases each). Germline CDR1 and CDR2: SGHTS and YDEGEE. The CDR3 is 13 amino acids. The ends were cut back, 2 bases at V and 3 bases at J, with 9 bases in the middle. The CDR3 DNA reads TGTGCCAGCAGCTTCCGGGACGGCTACGAGCAGTACTTC. It translates to CASSFRDGYEQYF.

V and J are TRBV2 and TRBJ1-1; possible D gene TRBD1, 5 bases. From germline, CDR1 is SNHLY and CDR2 FYNNEI. The CDR3 covers 14 residues. Trimming removed 7 bases at V and 3 bases at J, with 15 bases between. In DNA, the CDR3 is TGTGCCAGCATGGATCGGGGACTTTACACTGAAGCTTTCTTT. This gives the protein CASMDRGLYTEAFF. Using reference TRBV2 and TRBJ1-1 for the parts outside the CDR3, the full variable domain is EPEVTQTPSHQVTQMGQEVILRCVPISNHLYFYWYRQILGQKVEFLVSFYNNEISEKSEIFDDQFSVERPDGSNFTLKIRSTKLEDSAMYFCASMDRGLYTEAFFGQGTRLTVV.

V usage is TRBV18 and J usage is TRBJ1-4; 7 bases map to TRBD1. Per the germline V gene, CDR1 is KGHSH and CDR2 is LQKENI. V lost 0 bases to trimming and J lost 7 bases; unmatched junction nucleotides: 2. The CDR3 covers 14 residues. For the CDR3, the DNA is TGTGCCAGCTCACCACCGGGACAGCTTGAAAAACTGTTTTTT. It encodes CASSPPGQLEKLFF.

The rearrangement links TRBV7-3 to TRBJ2-1; tentatively, D is TRBD1 (6 bases). Germline V gene sequence: CDR1 SGHTA, CDR2 FQGTGA. CDR3 length equals 14 residues. V shed 1 base and J shed 8 bases, with 12 bases lying between them. The DNA of the CDR3 is TGTGCCAGCAGCTTAAGCGGACAGTCCTATGAGCAGTTCTTC. It yields the protein CASSLSGQSYEQFF. The whole variable domain, remainder taken from reference TRBV7-3 and TRBJ2-1, is GAGVSQTPSNKVTEKGKYVELRCDPISGHTALYWYRQSLGQGPEFLIYFQGTGAADDSGLPNDRFFAVRPEGSVSTLKIQRTERGDSAVYLCASSLSGQSYEQFFGPGTRLTVL.

The chain couples TRBV4-1 to TRBJ1-5, with D perhaps matching TRBD1 (6 bases). Germline CDR1 MGHRA, CDR2 YSYEKL. The CDR3 is made up of 13 amino acids. V was trimmed by 3 bases and J by 5 bases, leaving 8 bases between them. The CDR3 bases are TGCGCCAGCAGCCATGGACAGTATCAGCCCCAGCATTTT. It specifies CASSHGQYQPQHF.

This chain joins TRBV5-6 and TRBJ1-2, with D uncertain. This CDR3 spans 13 amino acids. With 1 base removed from V and 8 bases from J, the gap between germline ends came to 12 bases. CDR1 and CDR2 (germline): SGHDT, YYEEEE. The CDR3 protein is CASSLRQYEGYTF. The CDR3 DNA follows: TGTGCCAGCAGCTTGAGACAATATGAAGGCTACACCTTC.

The chain links TRBV30 to TRBJ1-6, with D maybe TRBD1 (5 bases). The V gene lost 0 bases and the J gene lost 4 bases, with 10 bases spanning the gap. This CDR3 has 15 residues. From germline, CDR1 is GTSNPN and CDR2 SVGIG (reference sequence). CDR3 in amino acids: CAWSVQKGYNSPLHF. Written as DNA, the CDR3 is TGTGCCTGGAGTGTACAAAAGGGGTATAATTCACCCCTCCACTTT.

V usage is TRBV7-9 and J usage is TRBJ2-7; D may be TRBD1 or TRBD2 (5 bases each). V was clipped by 3 bases and J by 6 bases, with 24 bases between them. The CDR3 runs 17 residues. Looked up from germline, CDR1 is SEHNR and CDR2 is FQNEAQ (reference sequence). The CDR3 sequence: CASSLGDRPGPLVEQYF. DNA of the CDR3: TGTGCCAGCAGCTTGGGAGACCGACCGGGACCCCTTGTCGAGCAGTACTTC.

The rearrangement links TRBV4-1 to TRBJ1-2; D is unresolved. V lost 0 bases, J lost 3 bases, and 17 bases lay in between. The CDR3 is 17 amino acids. Germline-derived CDR1 and CDR2 are MGHRA and YSYEKL. CDR3 sequence reads: CASSQDSHGSLDYGYTF. The CDR3 DNA reads as TGCGCCAGCAGCCAAGATTCCCATGGCTCCCTGGACTATGGCTACACCTTC.

The chain links TRBV9 to TRBJ1-2, with unresolved D. From germline, CDR1 is SGDLS and CDR2 YYNGEE. Trimming removed 1 base at V and 1 base at J, with 14 bases between. The CDR3 contains 16 residues. CDR3 amino acids: CASSVSRISGNYGYTF. The CDR3 DNA reads TGTGCCAGCAGCGTAAGTCGAATCAGTGGTAACTATGGCTACACCTTC.

This clone was counted only a few times. J is TRBJ2-1 and V is TRBV4-1, with 11 bases lining up with TRBD2. Germline V gives CDR1 MGHRA, CDR2 YSYEKL. V shed 2 bases, J shed 3 bases, and the junction held 9 bases outside the gene matches. The CDR3 has 18 residues. Here the CDR3 DNA reads TGCGCCAGCAGCCAAAAGACGGGGGGACTAGCGGACTACAATGAGCAGTTCTTC. Its translation is CASSQKTGGLADYNEQFF.

This chain joins TRBV5-1 and TRBJ1-6; D is undetermined. This CDR3 is built from 15 residues. Trimming took off 0 bases at V and 10 bases at J, with 14 bases between the two ends. Germline V gives CDR1 SGHRS, CDR2 YFSETQ. CDR3 region: CASSLADRLHSPLHF. The DNA of the CDR3 is TGCGCCAGCAGCTTGGCCGACCGCTTGCACTCACCCCTCCACTTT.

V gene TRBV6-5 combines with J gene TRBJ2-7; TRBD2 might be the D (6 bases). V lost 2 bases and J 2 bases, leaving 13 bases between the germline ends. Germline V gene sequence: CDR1 MNHEY, CDR2 SVGAGI. The CDR3 extends over 15 amino acids. The CDR3 loop reads CASSYHQGLPYEQYF. In nucleotides, the CDR3 is TGTGCCAGCAGTTACCACCAGGGACTCCCCTACGAGCAGTACTTC.

The chain is built from TRBV23-1 and TRBJ2-7; the D gene is possibly TRBD1 (5 bases). TRBV23-1 is treated as an ORF (open reading frame) with a function not yet certain. Between the trimmed V and J ends, which lost 4 bases and 4 bases, there was a span of 23 bases. The CDR3 covers 17 residues. In DNA, the CDR3 is TGCGCCAGCAGTCGATTCTTAGGGGCGATGCAGGTGTACGAGCAGTACTTC. Translated: CASSRFLGAMQVYEQYF.

This chain joins TRBV6-6 and TRBJ1-1, with D possibly being TRBD1 (6 bases). This CDR3 region has 14 residues. Germline loops: CDR1 MNHNY, CDR2 SVGAGI (reference sequence). Trimming stripped 4 bases from V and 5 bases from J, with 14 bases between. CDR3: CASSSVVGGTEAFF. The CDR3 nucleotides are TGTGCCAGCAGTTCCGTAGTAGGGGGAACTGAAGCTTTCTTT.

This chain joins TRBV4-1 and TRBJ2-7; 16 bases map to TRBD2. Germline V gene data show CDR1 as MGHRA and CDR2 as YSYEKL. V was clipped by 0 bases and J by 5 bases; unmatched bases: 7. CDR3 length: 18 amino acids. In DNA form, the CDR3 reads TGCGCCAGCAGCCAAGATCTCGGGACTAGCGGGGGGGACCACGAGCAGTACTTC. Translating it yields CASSQDLGTSGGDHEQYF.

The chain uses TRBV12-5 and TRBJ1-1, with D maybe TRBD1 (6 bases). V was pared by 2 bases and J by 1 base, with 14 bases between. This CDR3 has 16 amino acids. Germline V gives CDR1 LGHNT, CDR2 FRNRAP. CDR3 DNA sequence: TGTGCTAGTGGTTTGAGGGGGGGCGCGAAGAACACTGAAGCTTTCTTT. This encodes CASGLRGGAKNTEAFF.

The genes are TRBV5-6 and TRBJ2-1; D remains ambiguous. The germline V gene encodes CDR1 SGHDT and CDR2 YYEEEE. CDR3 length equals 15 residues. V was shortened by 2 bases and J by 0 bases, with 9 bases between the two germline ends. The CDR3, as DNA: TGTGCCAGCAGCTTCGGCCTAAGCTCCTACAATGAGCAGTTCTTC. This translates into CASSFGLSSYNEQFF.

The V gene is TRBV19, the J gene TRBJ1-2; no firm D call. The CDR3 has 13 amino acids. From germline, CDR1 is LNHDA and CDR2 SQIVND (reference sequence). Trimming shortened V by 6 bases and J by 4 bases, and 12 bases separated the two germline ends. The DNA of the CDR3 is TGTGCCAGTAGCTCAGGCAAGAGCTATGGCTACACCTTC. It encodes CASSSGKSYGYTF. Together with reference TRBV19 and TRBJ1-2, the CDR3 gives the full variable domain: DGGITQSPKYLFRKEGQNVTLSCEQNLNHDAMYWYRQDPGQGLRLIYYSQIVNDFQKGDIAEGYSVSREKKESFPLTVTSAQKNPTAFYLCASSSGKSYGYTFGSGTRLTVV.